The 14 T cell receptor beta chains below all came from one sample that was sequenced in a study of T-cell reconstitution after alpha-beta-depleted transplantation in children. The authors prepared the TCRbeta library with unique molecular identifiers. One entry per CDR3 protein, called by TCRdb with MiXCR from the PCR reads. This sample has some 550,000 distinct CDR3 sequences, with around 17% found just once. The sequencing used PBMCs from the stem cell graft donor, collected from the stem cell graft. All receptors derive from a human donor who donated a stem cell graft to a child with acute lymphoblastic leukemia.

This clonotype came up a few times. The rearrangement links TRBV7-9 to TRBJ2-7; possible D gene TRBD1, 6 bases. Deletions cut 5 bases from V and 4 bases from J, with 15 bases between. Germline V gene lookup returns CDR1 SEHNR and CDR2 FQNEAQ (reference sequence). There are 14 residues in the CDR3. The CDR3 region is CASSRVQQGYEQYF. CDR3 nucleotide sequence: TGTGCCAGCAGCCGAGTTCAACAGGGTTACGAGCAGTACTTC.

The chain carries TRBV20-1 and TRBJ2-5, with D perhaps being TRBD1 or TRBD2 (6 bases each). Trimming stripped 6 bases from V and 7 bases from J, with 24 bases between. Germline V gene lookup returns CDR1 DFQATT and CDR2 SNEGSKA (reference sequence). The CDR3 consists of 15 residues. DNA for the CDR3: TGCAGTGCATCCCTTTCGGGGGCTATAGCCGGGACCCAGTACTTC. Translating gives CSASLSGAIAGTQYF.

This clonotype was observed a few times. V gene TRBV24-1 combines with J gene TRBJ2-2; D is perhaps TRBD1 or TRBD2 (6 bases each). Germline CDR1 is KGHDR and CDR2 is SFDVKD. The CDR3 spans 16 residues. The V end was cut by 1 base, the J end by 5 bases, with 13 bases between. The CDR3, as DNA: TGTGCCACCAGTGATTTTGAGAGGGGGGAAACCGGGGAGCTGTTTTTT. Protein product: CATSDFERGETGELFF.

This clonotype was seen a handful of times. CDR3 loop: CASSSRPGTSGTLPNQETQYF. The CDR3 DNA is TGTGCCAGCAGCTCCCGGCCGGGGACTAGCGGAACATTACCCAACCAAGAGACCCAGTACTTC. The chain has TRBV5-6 and TRBJ2-5, with TRBD2 matching 11 bases. J gave up 0 bases and V 3 bases, and 19 bases lay outside the gene matches. The germline V gene encodes CDR1 SGHDT and CDR2 YYEEEE. This CDR3 has 21 amino acids.

The genes are TRBV5-1 and TRBJ1-2, with a weak D call TRBD1 (5 bases). The V end was cut by 3 bases, the J end by 6 bases, with 12 bases between. This CDR3 is 13 amino acids long. The germline CDR1 and CDR2 sequences are SGHRS and YFSETQ. CDR3 loop: CASSWRPGDGYTF. As DNA, the CDR3 is TGCGCCAGCAGCTGGAGACCGGGGGATGGCTACACCTTC.

The CDR3, as DNA: TGTGCCAGCAGCCCCAAGCGGGATCCCTACAATGAGCAGTTCTTC. This codes for CASSPKRDPYNEQFF. The chain uses TRBV7-8 and TRBJ2-1, with 7 bases lining up with TRBD2. Per the germline V gene, CDR1 is SGHVS and CDR2 is FQNEAQ. J lost 2 bases, V lost 5 bases, and 6 bases had no gene match. The CDR3 length is 15 residues.

This clonotype was picked up a small number of times. The chain links TRBV3-1 to TRBJ1-2; possibly TRBD1 for D (6 bases). Trimming took 0 bases from V and 3 from J, leaving 11 bases between them. Germline CDR1 is LGHDT and CDR2 is YNNKEL (reference sequence). The CDR3 is 15 residues long. The CDR3 is CASSQDGTGHYGYTF. The CDR3 DNA is TGTGCCAGCAGCCAAGACGGCACAGGGCACTATGGCTACACCTTC.

In this sample, this clonotype turned up a few times. The rearrangement joins TRBV11-2 to TRBJ2-5; 8 bases align to TRBD2. CDR3 length: 15 residues. The V gene end was trimmed by 9 bases and the J gene end by 4 bases; junction bases not matched to a gene: 13. Germline V gene sequence: CDR1 SGHAT, CDR2 FQNNGV. As DNA, the CDR3 is TGTGCCAGTACCCCGACGGGAGGGCCGTCAGAGACCCAGTACTTC. Protein: CASTPTGGPSETQYF.

The chain recombines TRBV7-9 with TRBJ1-1; D uncertain. Deletions cut 3 bases from V and 2 bases from J, with 10 bases between. CDR3 length: 14 amino acids. Germline V gives CDR1 SEHNR, CDR2 FQNEAQ (reference sequence). In nucleotides, the CDR3 is TGTGCCAGCAGCTTGCGGGCGGCAAACACTGAAGCTTTCTTT. Translated, it gives CASSLRAANTEAFF. Full variable domain (rest looked up from reference TRBV7-9 and TRBJ1-1): DTGVSQNPRHKITKRGQNVTFRCDPISEHNRLYWYRQTLGQGPEFLTYFQNEAQLEKSRLLSDRFSAERPKGSFSTLEIQRTEQGDSAMYLCASSLRAANTEAFFGQGTRLTVV.

A few counts support this clonotype. The chain combines TRBV5-1 with TRBJ2-7; 8 bases agree with TRBD2. The length of the CDR3 is 15 residues. V shed 4 bases and J 2 bases; nucleotides not matched to a gene: 8. Germline CDR1 reads SGHRS; CDR2 reads YFSETQ. CDR3 sequence (DNA): TGCGCCAGCAGCCCCTTAGCGGGACCCCCCTACGAGCAGTACTTC. It translates to CASSPLAGPPYEQYF.

This clonotype was counted a few times. The J gene is TRBJ1-5, the V gene TRBV7-8, with D possibly TRBD1 on 6 matching bases. Trimming cost V 9 bases and J 2 bases, with 26 bases left between them. In germline, CDR1 is SGHVS, CDR2 FQNEAQ. The CDR3 is made up of 18 amino acids. The CDR3 DNA reads TGTGCCAGGATTCTGGGAGGACAGCGCTGCGTTGGCAATCAGCCCCAGCATTTT. Its protein product is CARILGGQRCVGNQPQHF.

This clonotype was detected a few times. V is TRBV6-5 and J is TRBJ2-4, with TRBD2 matching over 12 bases. V dropped 2 bases and J dropped 3; count of bases not matched to a gene: 2. Germline CDR1 MNHEY, CDR2 SVGAGI. CDR3 length: 16 amino acids. CDR3 nucleotide sequence: TGTGCCAGCAGTTACCGACTAGCGGGGGTCAAAAACATTCAGTACTTC. Protein sequence: CASSYRLAGVKNIQYF.

This clonotype has a handful of counts. The chain is built from TRBV5-1 and TRBJ2-7; 7 bases are a match to TRBD1. CDR1 and CDR2 from the germline V gene are SGHRS and YFSETQ. This CDR3 is built from 13 residues. V lost 4 bases and J lost 6; bases outside the gene matches: 7. CDR3 bases: TGCGCCAGCAGCCCTCCGGGACAGCCCGAGCAGTACTTC. Translated, it gives CASSPPGQPEQYF. The full variable domain, in which reference TRBV5-1 and TRBJ2-7 provide the parts outside the CDR3, is KAGVTQTPRYLIKTRGQQVTLSCSPISGHRSVSWYQQTPGQGLQFLFEYFSETQRNKGNFPGRFSGRQFSNSRSEMNVSTLELGDSALYLCASSPPGQPEQYFGPGTRLTVT.

The rearrangement uses TRBV24-1 and TRBJ2-2, with TRBD1 matching 9 bases. From germline, CDR1 is KGHDR and CDR2 SFDVKD. V was pared by 4 bases and J by 4 bases, with 3 bases of the junction left unmatched. This CDR3 region has 15 residues. CDR3 loop: CATSDRDRATGELFF. The CDR3 DNA reads as TGTGCCACCAGTGACAGGGACAGGGCCACCGGGGAGCTGTTTTTT.